The TCR beta chain described here comes from a study of blood T cell repertoires in COVID-19. Study at large: Sites in the United States, Italy and Spain provided acute and convalescent COVID-19 samples. In each case, the material was cDNA or gDNA derived from T cells, B-cell-depleted T cells, or PBMCs.

In the source study's methods: Reference gene primer amplification gave estimated nucleated cell counts. The method was immunoSEQ multiplex PCR; TCRdb's version includes in-frame clones alone and lacks a portion of them. V, J and clone size derive from that table, while D and trimming were established from the DNA sequence. Of about 210,000 clones listed, about 90% are singletons. This clone was detected only once. Germline assignment: CDR1 WSHSY and CDR2 SAAADI. CDR3 length equals 14 residues. After removal of 7 bases from V and 4 bases from J, the junction contained 6 bases not matched to a gene. Input material: peripheral blood. This clonotype was sampled from a man in his thirties or forties with acute or convalescent COVID-19. J is TRBJ1-5 and V is TRBV10-2; 8 bases are a match to TRBD1. The CDR3 DNA reads TGCGCCAGCAAAACGGGGACAGGTAATCAGCCCCAGCATTTT. This codes for CASKTGTGNQPQHF.